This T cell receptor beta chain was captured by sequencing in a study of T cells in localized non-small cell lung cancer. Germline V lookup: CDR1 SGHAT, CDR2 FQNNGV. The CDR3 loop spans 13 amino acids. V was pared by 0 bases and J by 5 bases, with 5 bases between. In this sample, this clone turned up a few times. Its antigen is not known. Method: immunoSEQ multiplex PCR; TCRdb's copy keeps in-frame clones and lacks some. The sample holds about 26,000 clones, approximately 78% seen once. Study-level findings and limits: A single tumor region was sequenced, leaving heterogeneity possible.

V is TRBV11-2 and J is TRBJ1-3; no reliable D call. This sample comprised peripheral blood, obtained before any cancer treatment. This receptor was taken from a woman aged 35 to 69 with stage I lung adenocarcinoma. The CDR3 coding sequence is TGTGCCAGCAGCTTAGACGTACGAAACACCATATATTTT. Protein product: CASSLDVRNTIYF.